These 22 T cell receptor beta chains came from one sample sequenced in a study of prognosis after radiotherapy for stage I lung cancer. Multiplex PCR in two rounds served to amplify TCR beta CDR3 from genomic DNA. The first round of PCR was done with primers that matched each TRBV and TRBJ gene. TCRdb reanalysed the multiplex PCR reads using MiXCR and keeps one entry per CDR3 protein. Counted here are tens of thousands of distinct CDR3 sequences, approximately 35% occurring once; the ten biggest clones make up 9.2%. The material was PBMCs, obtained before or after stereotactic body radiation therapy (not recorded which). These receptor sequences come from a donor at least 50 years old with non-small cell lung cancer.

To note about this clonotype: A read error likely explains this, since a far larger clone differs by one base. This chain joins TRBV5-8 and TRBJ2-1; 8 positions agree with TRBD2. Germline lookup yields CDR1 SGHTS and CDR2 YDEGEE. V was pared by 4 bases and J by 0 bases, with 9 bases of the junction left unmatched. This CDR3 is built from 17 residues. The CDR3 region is CASSLSGGGISYNEQFF. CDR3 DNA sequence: TGTGCCAGCAGCCTATCCGGGGGGGGGATCTCCTACAATGAGCAGTTCTTC.

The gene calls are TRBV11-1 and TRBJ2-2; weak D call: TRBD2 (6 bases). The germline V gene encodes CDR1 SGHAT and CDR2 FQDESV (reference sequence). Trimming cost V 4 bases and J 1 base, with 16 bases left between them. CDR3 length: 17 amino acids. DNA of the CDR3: TGTGCCAGCAGCTCCCCCGCGTCGGGGGTGAACACCGGGGAGCTGTTTTTT. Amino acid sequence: CASSSPASGVNTGELFF. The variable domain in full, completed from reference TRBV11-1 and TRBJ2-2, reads EAEVAQSPRYKITEKSQAVAFWCDPISGHATLYWYRQILGQGPELLVQFQDESVVDDSQLPKDRFSAERLKGVDSTLKIQPAELGDSAMYLCASSSPASGVNTGELFFGEGSRLTVL.

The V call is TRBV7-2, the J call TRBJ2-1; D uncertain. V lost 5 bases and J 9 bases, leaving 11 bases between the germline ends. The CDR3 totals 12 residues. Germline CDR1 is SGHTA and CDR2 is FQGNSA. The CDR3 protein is CASSPLFSEQFF. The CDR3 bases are TGTGCCAGCAGCCCCTTATTCAGTGAGCAGTTCTTC.

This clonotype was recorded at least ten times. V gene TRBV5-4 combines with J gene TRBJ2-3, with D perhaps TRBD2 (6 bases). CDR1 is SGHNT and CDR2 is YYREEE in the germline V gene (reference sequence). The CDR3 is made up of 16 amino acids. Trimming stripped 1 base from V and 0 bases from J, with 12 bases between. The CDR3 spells CASSLPGLTSTDTQYF. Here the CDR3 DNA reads TGTGCCAGCAGCTTGCCGGGACTCACCAGCACAGATACGCAGTATTTT.

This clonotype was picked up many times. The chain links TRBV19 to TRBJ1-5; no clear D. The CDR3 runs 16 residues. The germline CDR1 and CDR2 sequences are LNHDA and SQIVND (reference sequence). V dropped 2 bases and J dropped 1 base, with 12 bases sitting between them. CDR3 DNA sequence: TGTGCCAGTAGTATAAGAGAATACGGGAGCAATCAGCCCCAGCATTTT. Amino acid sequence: CASSIREYGSNQPQHF.

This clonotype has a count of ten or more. In DNA form, the CDR3 reads TGTGCCAGCTCACCCGCCGGGACGGTCCCGGACGAGCAGTACTTC. This gives the protein CASSPAGTVPDEQYF. The chain uses TRBV18 and TRBJ2-7; D could derive from TRBD1 or TRBD2 (5 bases each). The CDR3 loop spans 15 amino acids. Germline CDR1 and CDR2: KGHSH and LQKENI. V lost 3 bases and J lost 5, with 17 bases in between.

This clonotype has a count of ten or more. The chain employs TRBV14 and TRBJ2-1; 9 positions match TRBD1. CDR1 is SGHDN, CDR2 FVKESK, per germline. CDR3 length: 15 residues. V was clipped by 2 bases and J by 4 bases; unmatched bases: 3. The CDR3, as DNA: TGTGCCAGCAGCCAATTCGGGACAGGGTACAATGAGCAGTTCTTC. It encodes CASSQFGTGYNEQFF.

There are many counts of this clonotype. The chain's CDR3 is CSVRTGQGNTIYF. For the CDR3, the DNA is TGCAGCGTCCGGACAGGCCAAGGAAACACCATATATTTT. The chain joins TRBV29-1 to TRBJ1-3, with TRBD1 matching over 7 bases. Germline-derived CDR1 and CDR2 are SQVTM and ANQGSEA. This CDR3 has 13 amino acids. The trim removed 6 bases at V and 4 bases at J, leaving 6 bases unmatched.

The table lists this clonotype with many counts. CDR3 region: CASRSTGRTQYF. The CDR3 DNA sequence: TGTGCCAGCAGATCGACAGGGCGTACGCAGTATTTT. The J gene is TRBJ2-3, the V gene TRBV6-2 or TRBV6-3; 7 bases agree with TRBD1. This CDR3 region has 12 residues. Trimming at V came to 6 bases and at J to 8 bases, leaving 5 bases not matched to a gene. Germline-derived CDR1 and CDR2 are MNHEY and SVGEGT.

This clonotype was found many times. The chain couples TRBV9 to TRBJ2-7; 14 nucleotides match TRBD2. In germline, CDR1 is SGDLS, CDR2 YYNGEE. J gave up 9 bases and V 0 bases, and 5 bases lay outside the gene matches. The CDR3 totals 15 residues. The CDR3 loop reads CASSVAGGLAGAQYF. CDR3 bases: TGTGCCAGCAGCGTAGCTGGGGGACTAGCGGGAGCGCAGTACTTC.

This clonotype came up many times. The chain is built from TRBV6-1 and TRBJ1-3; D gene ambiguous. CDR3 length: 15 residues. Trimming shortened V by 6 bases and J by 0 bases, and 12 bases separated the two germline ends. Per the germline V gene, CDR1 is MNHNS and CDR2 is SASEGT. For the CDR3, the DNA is TGTGCCAGCAGGGCCGGGCCCGCCTCTGGAAACACCATATATTTT. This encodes CASRAGPASGNTIYF.

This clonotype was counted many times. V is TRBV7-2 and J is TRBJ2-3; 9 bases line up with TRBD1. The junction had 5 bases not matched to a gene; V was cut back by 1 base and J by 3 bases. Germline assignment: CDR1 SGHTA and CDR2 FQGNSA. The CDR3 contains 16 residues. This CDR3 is CASSLGRDRVTDTQYF. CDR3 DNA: TGTGCCAGCAGCTTAGGTCGGGACAGGGTAACAGATACGCAGTATTTT.

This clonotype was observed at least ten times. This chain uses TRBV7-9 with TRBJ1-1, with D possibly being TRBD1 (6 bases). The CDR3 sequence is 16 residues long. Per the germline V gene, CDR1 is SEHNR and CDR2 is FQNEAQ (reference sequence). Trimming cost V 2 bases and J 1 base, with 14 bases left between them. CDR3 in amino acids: CASSLIVRGPNTEAFF. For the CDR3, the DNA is TGTGCCAGCAGCTTAATAGTCAGGGGCCCGAACACTGAAGCTTTCTTT.

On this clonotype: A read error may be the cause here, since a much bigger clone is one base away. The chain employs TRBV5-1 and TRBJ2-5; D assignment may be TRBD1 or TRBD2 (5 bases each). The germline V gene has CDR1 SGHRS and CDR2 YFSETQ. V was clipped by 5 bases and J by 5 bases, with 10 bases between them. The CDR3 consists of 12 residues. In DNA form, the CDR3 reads TGCGCCAGCAGGTTTTGGGGGGAGACCCAGTACTTC. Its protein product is CASRFWGETQYF.

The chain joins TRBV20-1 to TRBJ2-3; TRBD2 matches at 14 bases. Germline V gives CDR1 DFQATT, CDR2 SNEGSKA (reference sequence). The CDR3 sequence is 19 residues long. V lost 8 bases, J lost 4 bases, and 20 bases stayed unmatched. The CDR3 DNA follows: TGCAGTTCCCAAACCGGGACTAGCGGGAGCGGTTTTATGGCAGATACGCAGTATTTT. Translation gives CSSQTGTSGSGFMADTQYF.

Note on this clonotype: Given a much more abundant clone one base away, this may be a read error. Written as DNA, the CDR3 is TGTGCCAGCATTGAGGGGTCCCCTGTTAGTGTTATCTTT. Translation: CASIEGSPVSVIF. The J gene is TRBJ1-1, the V gene TRBV2; D perhaps matches TRBD1 (5 bases). The germline CDR1 and CDR2 sequences are SNHLY and FYNNEI. The CDR3 extends over 13 amino acids.

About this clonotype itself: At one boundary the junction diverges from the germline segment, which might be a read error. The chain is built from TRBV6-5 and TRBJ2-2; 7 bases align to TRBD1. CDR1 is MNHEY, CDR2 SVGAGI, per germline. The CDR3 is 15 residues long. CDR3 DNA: TGTGCCAGCAGTTACTCGACAGGGAACACCTGGGAGCTGTTTTTT. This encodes CASSYSTGNTWELFF.

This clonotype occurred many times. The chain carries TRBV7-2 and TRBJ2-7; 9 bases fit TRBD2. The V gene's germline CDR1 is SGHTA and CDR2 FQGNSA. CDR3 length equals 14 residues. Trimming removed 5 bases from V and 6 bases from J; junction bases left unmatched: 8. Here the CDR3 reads CASSTTSGFSEQYF. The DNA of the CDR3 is TGTGCCAGCAGCACCACTAGCGGGTTTTCCGAGCAGTACTTC.

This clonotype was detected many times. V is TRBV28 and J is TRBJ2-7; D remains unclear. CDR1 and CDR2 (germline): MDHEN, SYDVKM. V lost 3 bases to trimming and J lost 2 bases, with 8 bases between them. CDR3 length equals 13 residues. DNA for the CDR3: TGTGCCAGCAGTTTGGATATGGCCTACGAGCAGTACTTC. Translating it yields CASSLDMAYEQYF.

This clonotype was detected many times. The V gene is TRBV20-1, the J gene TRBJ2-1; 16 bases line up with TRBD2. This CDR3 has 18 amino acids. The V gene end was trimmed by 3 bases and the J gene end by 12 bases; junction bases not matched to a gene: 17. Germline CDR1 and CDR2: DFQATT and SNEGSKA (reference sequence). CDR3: CSARGTSGRAQISQRQFF. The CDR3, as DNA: TGCAGTGCTAGGGGGACTAGCGGGAGGGCCCAGATCAGTCAAAGGCAGTTCTTC.

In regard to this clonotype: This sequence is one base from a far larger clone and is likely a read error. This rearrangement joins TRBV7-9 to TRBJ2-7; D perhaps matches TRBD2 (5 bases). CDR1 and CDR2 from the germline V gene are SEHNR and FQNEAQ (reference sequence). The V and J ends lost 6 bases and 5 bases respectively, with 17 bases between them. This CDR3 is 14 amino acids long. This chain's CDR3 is CASRSTNGIDEQYF. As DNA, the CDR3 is TGTGCCAGCAGATCGACTAACGGGATCGACGAGCAGTACTTC. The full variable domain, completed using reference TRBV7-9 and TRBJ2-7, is DTGVSQNPRHKITKRGQNVTFRCDPISEHNRLYWYRQTLGQGPEFLTYFQNEAQLEKSRLLSDRFSAERPKGSFSTLEIQRTEQGDSAMYLCASRSTNGIDEQYFGPGTRLTVT.

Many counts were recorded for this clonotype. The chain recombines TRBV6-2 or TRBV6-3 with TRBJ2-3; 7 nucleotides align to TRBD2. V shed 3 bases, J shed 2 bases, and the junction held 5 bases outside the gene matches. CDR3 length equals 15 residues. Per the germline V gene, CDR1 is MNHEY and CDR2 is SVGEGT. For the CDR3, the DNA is TGTGCCAGCAGTTATTCAGCGGGGAACACAGATACGCAGTATTTT. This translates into CASSYSAGNTDTQYF.